This T cell receptor (beta chain) originates from a study of radiation and T cells in renal cell carcinoma. Some clones are missing from TCRdb's copy, which holds only in-frame ones; the method was immunoSEQ multiplex PCR. The table has approximately 40,000 clones, roughly 80% seen once. As for this clone: Its antigen is still unknown.

Documented time point: blood 4 weeks post-SBRT, at nephrectomy. The treatment is: 15 Gy SBRT to primary tumor, nephrectomy 4 weeks later. Nephrectomy followed 15 Gy stereotactic body radiation by 4 weeks. Study observations and caveats: From baseline, blood top tumor clonotypes peaked at 2 weeks post-radiation.

This CDR3 region has 15 residues. CDR1 is MNHNS, CDR2 SASEGT, per germline. V was shortened by 5 bases and J by 2 bases, with 12 bases between the two germline ends. This TCR was recovered from a woman between 70 and 85 years old with renal cell carcinoma. The chain has TRBV6-1 and TRBJ1-4; weak D call: TRBD1 (6 bases). The material was blood, obtained from a patient whose treatment included radiotherapy and nephrectomy. The CDR3 spells CASSLTGFTNEKLFF. CDR3 sequence (DNA): TGTGCCAGCAGTCTCACAGGGTTTACTAATGAAAAACTGTTTTTT.